One sample yielded the 13 T cell receptor beta chains listed below, sequenced in a study of CD8+ T cells in alopecia areata. RNA, once extracted, was reverse transcribed into cDNA for use as the sequencing template. Libraries were prepared by immunoSEQ multiplex PCR; TCRdb keeps only in-frame clonotypes and omits some of them. The data show over 150,000 clones, roughly 63% seen once. This specimen consisted of CD4+ T cells sorted from blood, obtained at week 0. The receptors here all came from a human donor with alopecia areata.

This clone was seen only a few times. This rearrangement joins TRBV15 to TRBJ1-1; D gene ambiguous. The germline V gene has CDR1 LNHNV and CDR2 YYDKDF (reference sequence). Trimming removed 0 bases at V and 6 bases at J, with 8 bases between. This CDR3 has 13 residues. The CDR3 spells CATSRDLGAEAFF. DNA of the CDR3: TGTGCCACCAGCAGAGATTTAGGCGCTGAAGCTTTCTTT.

This clone was seen more than once but under ten times. The rearrangement uses TRBV29-1 and TRBJ2-5; D unclear. The CDR3 runs to 12 residues. Germline assignment: CDR1 SQVTM and CDR2 ANQGSEA. Trimming removed 3 bases from V and 0 bases from J, with 5 bases in between. CDR3 residues: CSVDLNQETQYF. The CDR3 coding sequence is TGCAGCGTTGACTTAAACCAAGAGACCCAGTACTTC.

The chain combines TRBV7-8 with TRBJ2-7; 7 nucleotides line up with TRBD1. The V gene's germline CDR1 is SGHVS and CDR2 FQNEAQ. With V trimmed by 5 bases and J by 2 bases, 6 bases remained unmatched. This CDR3 has 14 residues. Here the CDR3 reads CASSPRQGTYEQYF. The CDR3 DNA reads as TGTGCCAGCAGCCCAAGACAGGGAACCTACGAGCAGTACTTC. The variable domain in full, with the rest retrieved from reference TRBV7-8 and TRBJ2-7, is GAGVSQSPRYKVAKRGQDVALRCDPISGHVSLFWYQQALGQGPEFLTYFQNEAQLDKSGLPSDRFFAERPEGSVSTLKIQRTQQEDSAVYLCASSPRQGTYEQYFGPGTRLTVT.

This sequence joins TRBV25-1 and TRBJ1-1; D is undetermined. The CDR3 covers 11 residues. Trimming stripped 8 bases from V and 8 bases from J, with 12 bases between. Germline assignment: CDR1 MGHDK and CDR2 SYGVNS. CDR3 sequence (DNA): TGTGCCAGCCGAATGGTGGGGGAAGCTTTCTTT. Translated: CASRMVGEAFF.

This clone was detected only a few times. The genes are TRBV11-2 and TRBJ2-5, with a tentative D call TRBD2 (5 bases). Germline CDR1 and CDR2: SGHAT and FQNNGV. V lost 3 bases and J lost 5, with 10 bases in between. The CDR3 spans 13 residues. CDR3 in amino acids: CASSFGVSETQYF. CDR3 nucleotide sequence: TGTGCCAGCAGCTTCGGGGTGTCGGAGACCCAGTACTTC.

V usage is TRBV19 and J usage is TRBJ1-1; the D gene is possibly TRBD1 (5 bases). V was clipped by 4 bases and J by 0 bases, with 9 bases between them. The CDR3 covers 14 residues. The germline CDR1 and CDR2 sequences are LNHDA and SQIVND (reference sequence). The CDR3 DNA reads TGTGCCAGTAGTACGGGGCGAATGAACACTGAAGCTTTCTTT. As protein: CASSTGRMNTEAFF.

The chain couples TRBV9 to TRBJ1-3; no reliable D call. Looked up from germline, CDR1 is SGDLS and CDR2 is YYNGEE. V gave up 0 bases and J gave up 3 bases, with 10 bases separating them. The CDR3 loop spans 15 amino acids. The CDR3: CASSVGASGGNTIYF. The CDR3 DNA follows: TGTGCCAGCAGCGTAGGAGCCTCGGGTGGAAACACCATATATTTT.

This clone was counted only a few times. CDR3 loop: CASSGDSLPSFEAFF. As DNA, the CDR3 is TGTGCCAGCAGCGGGGACAGCCTTCCCTCCTTTGAAGCTTTCTTT. This chain uses TRBV2 with TRBJ1-1; TRBD1 matches 7 bases. CDR1 is SNHLY, CDR2 FYNNEI, per germline. The length of the CDR3 is 15 residues. V was pared by 6 bases and J by 7 bases, with 14 bases of the junction left unmatched. Supplemented by reference TRBV2 and TRBJ1-1, the full variable domain reads EPEVTQTPSHQVTQMGQEVILRCVPISNHLYFYWYRQILGQKVEFLVSFYNNEISEKSEIFDDQFSVERPDGSNFTLKIRSTKLEDSAMYFCASSGDSLPSFEAFFGQGTRLTVV.

This chain links TRBV29-1 with TRBJ2-1, with 11 bases fitting TRBD2. J was trimmed by 13 bases and V by 4 bases; bases with no gene match: 9. The CDR3 runs 13 residues. The germline V gene encodes CDR1 SQVTM and CDR2 ANQGSEA. CDR3 in DNA: TGCAGCGTTGTTCTAGCGGGGGGCGGAATCCAGTTCTTC. Protein: CSVVLAGGGIQFF.

This clone was seen a few times. The V gene is TRBV7-9, the J gene TRBJ1-5; 8 bases line up with TRBD1. Germline-derived CDR1 and CDR2 are SEHNR and FQNEAQ (reference sequence). J was trimmed by 4 bases and V by 10 bases; bases with no gene match: 3. This CDR3 contains 12 residues. The CDR3 sequence: CATGQGNQPQHF. The CDR3 bases are TGTGCCACCGGACAGGGAAATCAGCCCCAGCATTTT.

This clone was detected only a few times. The gene calls are TRBV19 and TRBJ2-6, with a weak D call TRBD1 (5 bases). Per germline, CDR1 LNHDA and CDR2 SQIVND (reference sequence). V lost 9 bases and J 0 bases, leaving 12 bases between the germline ends. The CDR3 runs 15 residues. DNA of the CDR3: TGTGCCAGCGATAGAGACAGCTCTGGGGCCAACGTCCTGACTTTC. Its protein product is CASDRDSSGANVLTF.

The chain has TRBV11-3 and TRBJ2-2; perhaps TRBD2 as D (5 bases). Trimming took off 5 bases at V and 6 bases at J, with 10 bases between the two ends. The CDR3 is made up of 13 amino acids. In germline, CDR1 is SGHNT, CDR2 YENEEA. Here the CDR3 DNA reads TGTGCCAGCAGCCGGACTCTTGCCGGGGAGCTGTTTTTT. Translated: CASSRTLAGELFF.

This chain connects TRBV30 to TRBJ2-7; no firm D call. Germline CDR1 and CDR2: GTSNPN and SVGIG (reference sequence). The V gene lost 5 bases and the J gene lost 0 bases, with 11 bases spanning the gap. The CDR3 extends over 13 amino acids. CDR3 amino acids: CAWGTLSSYEQYF. The CDR3 DNA sequence: TGTGCCTGGGGAACCTTGAGCTCCTACGAGCAGTACTTC.